One and the same sample provided the 27 T cell receptor beta chains below, sequenced in a study of cytomegalovirus exposure and HLA in healthy donors. Data came from immunoSEQ multiplex PCR; TCRdb stores just in-frame clones and leaves some out. Of roughly 47,000 clones detected, roughly 93% appear once; the ten largest clones hold 2.1%. Sample: PBMCs. These receptors originate from a woman between 18 and 29 years old in good health and CMV-seronegative.

The rearrangement joins TRBV5-5 to TRBJ1-5, with D possibly matching TRBD1 (5 bases). V was clipped by 6 bases and J by 2 bases, with 15 bases between them. This CDR3 spans 15 amino acids. Germline V lookup: CDR1 SGHKS, CDR2 YYEKEE (reference sequence). CDR3 nucleotide sequence: TGTGCCAGCACCTGGACAAACGTTGGCAATCAGCCCCAGCATTTT. Translated, it gives CASTWTNVGNQPQHF. Variable domain in full (rest from reference TRBV5-5 and TRBJ1-5): DAGVTQSPTHLIKTRGQQVTLRCSPISGHKSVSWYQQVLGQGPQFIFQYYEKEERGRGNFPDRFSARQFPNYSSELNVNALLLGDSALYLCASTWTNVGNQPQHFGDGTRLSIL.

The chain is built from TRBV5-4 and TRBJ2-2; 8 positions match TRBD2. This CDR3 comprises 16 residues. Looked up from germline, CDR1 is SGHNT and CDR2 is YYREEE (reference sequence). The V gene end was trimmed by 1 base and the J gene end by 3 bases; junction bases not matched to a gene: 5. The CDR3 DNA sequence: TGTGCCAGCAGCTTGCTTCGGGGGGGCGACACCGGGGAGCTGTTTTTT. Encoded protein: CASSLLRGGDTGELFF.

The chain carries TRBV27 and TRBJ2-1; the D is unclear. The CDR3 totals 16 residues. V was trimmed by 6 bases and J by 0 bases, leaving 15 bases between them. Germline lookup yields CDR1 MNHEY and CDR2 SMNVEV (reference sequence). In nucleotides, the CDR3 is TGTGCCAGCAGCCCTGACTCCCCGAGCTCCTACAATGAGCAGTTCTTC. As protein: CASSPDSPSSYNEQFF.

This clone has just one count. V and J are TRBV5-4 and TRBJ2-5, with TRBD2 as a possible D gene (5 bases). This CDR3 has 13 residues. From germline, CDR1 is SGHNT and CDR2 YYREEE (reference sequence). The V end lost 5 bases, the J end lost 4 bases, and 12 bases lay between the germline ends. The CDR3 bases are TGTGCCAGCAGGCCCGCAGGAGGAGAGACCCAGTACTTC. Encoded protein: CASRPAGGETQYF.

The chain joins TRBV28 to TRBJ1-2; 7 bases align to TRBD1. Germline V CDR1 and CDR2: MDHEN, SYDVKM. This CDR3 is built from 12 residues. Germline trimming cut 5 bases from V and 6 bases from J; bases unmatched to any gene: 3. CDR3 DNA: TGTGCCAGCAGTCTACAGGGGAATGGCTACACCTTC. This translates into CASSLQGNGYTF.

This chain uses TRBV7-9 with TRBJ1-2, with a possible D match to TRBD1 (5 bases). There are 15 residues in the CDR3. V lost 5 bases and J 2 bases, leaving 15 bases between the germline ends. The germline gives CDR1 SEHNR, CDR2 FQNEAQ (reference sequence). The CDR3 DNA reads TGTGCCAGCAGCCCTAGGGAGGGGCGCAACTATGGCTACACCTTC. It is translated as CASSPREGRNYGYTF.

The rearrangement uses TRBV29-1 and TRBJ1-1; tentatively, D is TRBD1 (6 bases). The germline V gene encodes CDR1 SQVTM and CDR2 ANQGSEA. The CDR3 spans 14 residues. Trimming took 2 bases from V and 2 from J, leaving 12 bases between them. DNA of the CDR3: TGCAGCGTTGAATCGAGACAGGCAAACACTGAAGCTTTCTTT. Translating it yields CSVESRQANTEAFF.

The gene calls are TRBV29-1 and TRBJ1-2; D not certain. The V gene lost 6 bases and the J gene lost 2 bases, with 16 bases spanning the gap. Germline CDR1 reads SQVTM; CDR2 reads ANQGSEA. CDR3 length: 14 residues. The CDR3 is CSVEVNTGNYGYTF. CDR3 coding DNA: TGCAGCGTAGAGGTAAATACCGGGAACTATGGCTACACCTTC.

The chain links TRBV19 to TRBJ2-3, with 8 bases fitting TRBD2. The V segment lost 1 base and the J segment 3 bases; nucleotides outside the gene matches: 3. The germline CDR1 and CDR2 sequences are LNHDA and SQIVND (reference sequence). The CDR3 contains 15 residues. DNA for the CDR3: TGTGCCAGTAGTATAGCGGCTAGCGGGACAGATACGCAGTATTTT. Residues: CASSIAASGTDTQYF.

The chain employs TRBV6-6 and TRBJ1-5; maybe TRBD1 (5 bases). The germline V gene encodes CDR1 MNHNY and CDR2 SVGAGI (reference sequence). The germline V and J ends were trimmed by 0 bases and 6 bases, with 9 bases remaining between them. This CDR3 contains 14 residues. Written as DNA, the CDR3 is TGTGCCAGCAGTTACTCGGGGGGTAGTCAGCCCCAGCATTTT. It yields the protein CASSYSGGSQPQHF.

This chain links TRBV5-1 with TRBJ2-3; D perhaps matches TRBD2 (6 bases). This CDR3 spans 14 amino acids. CDR1 and CDR2 from the germline V gene are SGHRS and YFSETQ. The V end was cut by 0 bases, the J end by 6 bases, with 11 bases between. CDR3 in DNA: TGCGCCAGCAGCTTGGATGGAGGGAGGGATACGCAGTATTTT. It encodes CASSLDGGRDTQYF.

This rearrangement joins TRBV11-1 to TRBJ2-7; 9 bases are shared with TRBD1. Trimming cost V 4 bases and J 1 base; bases outside gene matches: 5. The germline V gene encodes CDR1 SGHAT and CDR2 FQDESV (reference sequence). The CDR3 covers 15 residues. The CDR3 loop reads CASSSPGQGSYEQYF. The CDR3 DNA sequence: TGTGCCAGCAGCTCCCCGGGACAGGGTTCCTACGAGCAGTACTTC.

The chain has TRBV28 and TRBJ1-2; 8 bases align to TRBD1. This CDR3 spans 16 amino acids. V lost 2 bases to trimming and J lost 2 bases; unmatched junction nucleotides: 7. Germline loops: CDR1 MDHEN, CDR2 SYDVKM. CDR3 amino acids: CASSLRGQGANYGYTF. In DNA form, the CDR3 reads TGTGCCAGCAGTTTACGAGGACAGGGAGCGAACTATGGCTACACCTTC.

This chain links TRBV5-1 with TRBJ2-1; possible D gene TRBD2, 6 bases. Trimming took 4 bases from V and 0 from J, leaving 14 bases between them. Per the germline V gene, CDR1 is SGHRS and CDR2 is YFSETQ. CDR3 length equals 16 residues. CDR3 sequence: CASSRGTLTSYNEQFF. The CDR3 DNA sequence: TGCGCCAGCAGCCGGGGGACCCTAACCTCCTACAATGAGCAGTTCTTC.

The rearrangement joins TRBV7-9 to TRBJ1-1; D unclear. The germline V and J ends were trimmed by 1 base and 4 bases, with 4 bases remaining between them. The CDR3 runs 12 residues. Germline V gene data show CDR1 as SEHNR and CDR2 as FQNEAQ (reference sequence). CDR3 sequence reads: CASSLGRTEAFF. As DNA, the CDR3 is TGTGCCAGCAGCTTAGGTCGCACTGAAGCTTTCTTT.

The V call is TRBV6-4, the J call TRBJ2-3, with D tentatively TRBD2 (5 bases). The CDR3 contains 15 residues. V lost 0 bases and J lost 1, with 8 bases in between. Germline V gene data show CDR1 as MRHNA and CDR2 as SNTAGT. The CDR3 nucleotides are TGTGCCAGCAGTGACTCAATGGGAGGCACAGATACGCAGTATTTT. Translation: CASSDSMGGTDTQYF.

The V and J genes are TRBV19 and TRBJ1-1; no clear D. Trimming removed 4 bases from V and 3 bases from J, with 18 bases in between. The CDR3 is 16 residues long. Per germline, CDR1 LNHDA and CDR2 SQIVND (reference sequence). CDR3 sequence: CASSKDRGRPDTEAFF. Here the CDR3 DNA reads TGTGCCAGTAGTAAGGACCGGGGAAGGCCCGACACTGAAGCTTTCTTT.

The V call is TRBV10-3, the J call TRBJ2-6; 9 bases are a match to TRBD2. Trimming removed 9 bases from V and 2 bases from J; junction bases left unmatched: 11. Germline V gene lookup returns CDR1 ENHRY and CDR2 SYGVKD. This CDR3 comprises 17 residues. DNA of the CDR3: TGTGCCATAAATAGCGGGAGTATCTTGGCTGGGGCCAACGTCCTGACTTTC. It specifies CAINSGSILAGANVLTF.

This chain links TRBV27 with TRBJ2-1; 7 bases are a match to TRBD2. This CDR3 has 14 amino acids. CDR1 is MNHEY, CDR2 SMNVEV, per germline (reference sequence). With V trimmed by 2 bases and J by 2 bases, 0 bases remained unmatched. As DNA, the CDR3 is TGTGCCAGCAGTTTAAGCGGGACCTACAATGAGCAGTTCTTC. Protein product: CASSLSGTYNEQFF.

The chain has TRBV19 and TRBJ1-5; D gene uncertain. V shed 4 bases and J shed 7 bases, with 11 bases lying between them. This CDR3 is built from 13 residues. Germline-derived CDR1 and CDR2 are LNHDA and SQIVND (reference sequence). CDR3 amino acids: CASSSSVIQPQHF. CDR3 sequence (DNA): TGTGCCAGTAGTAGTTCAGTGATACAGCCCCAGCATTTT.

The genes are TRBV6-5 and TRBJ1-1; TRBD1 matches at 9 bases. V gave up 6 bases and J gave up 11 bases; unmatched junction bases: 10. The CDR3 sequence is 13 residues long. Germline V CDR1 and CDR2: MNHEY, SVGAGI. The CDR3 DNA is TGTGCCAGCAGCGGAAGCCGACAGGGGGAGGCTTTCTTT. Protein: CASSGSRQGEAFF.

This clone was detected only a few times. V is TRBV21-1 and J is TRBJ1-2; the table gives TRBD1 as D, unverified against the DNA. TRBV21-1 is deemed a pseudogene. This CDR3 is 14 amino acids long. Here the CDR3 DNA reads TGTGCCAGCAGCATTCAGGTCTCTAACTATGGCTACACCTTC. This sequence encodes CASSIQVSNYGYTF.

This clone was recorded only once. The chain joins TRBV28 to TRBJ1-5, with a possible D match to TRBD1 (6 bases). Germline assignment: CDR1 MDHEN and CDR2 SYDVKM. V lost 7 bases to trimming and J lost 2 bases, with 15 bases between them. The CDR3 is made up of 15 amino acids. DNA of the CDR3: TGTGCCAGCACTTACACGGGACACGGCAATCAGCCCCAGCATTTT. Its translation is CASTYTGHGNQPQHF.

Of note for this clone: The identical CDR3 is also encoded by other nucleotide sequences in the sample. The chain combines TRBV29-1 with TRBJ2-3; D remains ambiguous. Germline assignment: CDR1 SQVTM and CDR2 ANQGSEA. This CDR3 is built from 12 residues. Trimming pared 4 bases from V and 2 bases from J, leaving 7 bases between. The CDR3 nucleotides read TGCAGCGTTGGCCAGAACACAGATACGCAGTATTTT. Translating it yields CSVGQNTDTQYF.

This clone has just one count. The V gene is TRBV4-1, the J gene TRBJ2-3, with D possibly being TRBD2 (7 bases). Between the trimmed V and J ends, which lost 4 bases and 5 bases, there was a span of 19 bases. The germline CDR1 and CDR2 sequences are MGHRA and YSYEKL. This CDR3 spans 16 amino acids. CDR3 DNA sequence: TGCGCCAGCAGCCTTATCATGGGGGGGGCCGGAGATACGCAGTATTTT. This encodes CASSLIMGGAGDTQYF.

The genes are TRBV14 and TRBJ2-5; D is unclear. The CDR3 covers 13 residues. Trimming removed 0 bases at V and 9 bases at J, with 11 bases between. CDR1 is SGHDN, CDR2 FVKESK, per germline. CDR3 sequence: CASSQDGPQAQYF. The DNA for the CDR3 is TGTGCCAGCAGCCAAGATGGGCCCCAGGCCCAGTACTTC.

The chain links TRBV18 to TRBJ1-3; 11 bases fit TRBD1. In germline, CDR1 is KGHSH, CDR2 LQKENI. The junction had 2 bases not matched to a gene; V was cut back by 4 bases and J by 0 bases. The CDR3 loop spans 16 amino acids. In DNA form, the CDR3 reads TGTGCCAGCTCACGAGGACAGGGGGCCTCTGGAAACACCATATATTTT. As protein: CASSRGQGASGNTIYF.